Sequencing of this T cell receptor (beta chain) was carried out in a study of shared clonotypes between healthy human individuals. As for the study in general: Donor composition was two women and three men, aged 18 to 49. General observations from the study: Despite large depth, sorted-subset datasets appeared incompletely sequenced. The naive CD4 repertoires of several donors were compared, and approximately 5.3% of clonotypes were shared.

In regard to this clone: Antigen specificity is unknown.

When replicate PCRs were run on sorted subsets, they used roughly 0.2 ug DNA, roughly 30,000 T cell genomes. Produced via immunoSEQ multiplex PCR; TCRdb's table is partial and in-frame only. The repertoire includes around 560,000 clones, about 95% of them detected once, and over 0.095% sits in the top ten. Naive CD8 cells lacked CD45RO and underwent positive selection for CCR7, leaving out terminally differentiated effector memory CD45RA+ cells. The V gene's germline CDR1 is SGHDT and CDR2 YYEEEE. This CDR3 comprises 14 residues. V lost 9 bases and J 4 bases, leaving 17 bases between the germline ends.

The clonotype comes from a woman in her twenties or thirties in good health. The chain has TRBV5-6 and TRBJ2-1; D is perhaps TRBD1 (5 bases). The sequenced sample consisted of naive CD8+ T cells sorted from blood. The CDR3 sequence: CAISWPGKYNEQFF. Here the CDR3 DNA reads TGTGCCATCTCGTGGCCAGGGAAATACAATGAGCAGTTCTTC. Filled out from reference TRBV5-6 and TRBJ2-1, the complete variable domain reads DAGVTQSPTHLIKTRGQQVTLRCSPKSGHDTVSWYQQALGQGPQFIFQYYEEEERQRGNFPDRFSGHQFPNYSSELNVNALLLGDSALYLCAISWPGKYNEQFFGPGTRLTVL.